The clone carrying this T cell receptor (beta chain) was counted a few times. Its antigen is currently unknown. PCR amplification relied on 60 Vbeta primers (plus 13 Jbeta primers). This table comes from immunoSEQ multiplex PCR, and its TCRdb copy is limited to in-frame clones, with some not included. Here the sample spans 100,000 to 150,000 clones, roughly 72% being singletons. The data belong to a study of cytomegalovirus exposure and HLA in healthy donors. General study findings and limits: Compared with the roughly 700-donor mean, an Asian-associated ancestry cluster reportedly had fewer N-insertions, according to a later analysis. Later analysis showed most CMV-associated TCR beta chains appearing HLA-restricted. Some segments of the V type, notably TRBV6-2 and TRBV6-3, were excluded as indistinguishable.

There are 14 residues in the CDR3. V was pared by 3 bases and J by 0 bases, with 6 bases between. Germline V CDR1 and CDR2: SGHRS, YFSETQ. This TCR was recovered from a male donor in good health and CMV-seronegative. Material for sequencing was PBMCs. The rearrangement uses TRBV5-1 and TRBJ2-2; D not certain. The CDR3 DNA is TGCGCCAGCAGCTCGGGTTCGAACACCGGGGAGCTGTTTTTT. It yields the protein CASSSGSNTGELFF.